The next 13 T cell receptor beta chains were all read from a single sample in a study of beta chain features in type 1 diabetes. TCRB transcripts that were expressed got sequenced, as all of the isolated RNA had been reverse transcribed. Profiling relied on immunoSEQ multiplex PCR, and the TCRdb table lists in-frame clones only, not all of them. The repertoire holds 300,000 to 350,000 clones, with approximately 15% as singletons. Sequenced sample: central memory CD4+ T cells from blood. These receptors all stem from a man aged 25-40 years in good health.

CDR3 in DNA: TGTGCCAGCTCATCAAGGCAGGGGGCGGATTCACCCCTCCACTTT. Protein product: CASSSRQGADSPLHF. The V gene is TRBV18, the J gene TRBJ1-6, with 8 bases matching TRBD1. With V trimmed by 5 bases and J by 8 bases, 8 bases remained unmatched. Per the germline V gene, CDR1 is KGHSH and CDR2 is LQKENI. The length of the CDR3 is 15 residues.

The chain recombines TRBV27 with TRBJ2-2, with 7 nucleotides matching TRBD2. Germline V gene sequence: CDR1 MNHEY, CDR2 SMNVEV (reference sequence). Trimming at V came to 3 bases and at J to 7 bases, leaving 8 bases not matched to a gene. The CDR3 is made up of 15 amino acids. CDR3 bases: TGTGCCAGCAGTTTCGCGGGGGAACGAGACGGGGAGCTGTTTTTT. Residues: CASSFAGERDGELFF.

This chain joins TRBV6-5 and TRBJ1-2; D remains ambiguous. Germline V gene data show CDR1 as MNHEY and CDR2 as SVGAGI. The CDR3 has 13 residues. V was cut by 4 bases and J by 0 bases, with 6 bases left in between. CDR3 nucleotides: TGTGCCAGCAGTTCCCAGCCTAACTATGGCTACACCTTC. Translation gives CASSSQPNYGYTF.

This clone was observed a handful of times. The chain has TRBV27 and TRBJ1-1; a possible D gene is TRBD1 (5 bases). The CDR3 is 15 amino acids. V shed 4 bases and J shed 4 bases, with 16 bases lying between them. Germline V gene lookup returns CDR1 MNHEY and CDR2 SMNVEV (reference sequence). The CDR3, as DNA: TGTGCCAGCAGTTACTACAGGCCCCCGAGCACTGAAGCTTTCTTT. Encoded protein: CASSYYRPPSTEAFF.

The J gene is TRBJ1-4, the V gene TRBV27, with 8 bases matching TRBD1. Germline CDR1 reads MNHEY; CDR2 reads SMNVEV (reference sequence). The CDR3 totals 15 residues. The V gene end was trimmed by 4 bases and the J gene end by 6 bases; junction bases not matched to a gene: 7. Written as DNA, the CDR3 is TGTGCCAGCAGTTCCGGGACAGGAGCATATGAAAAACTGTTTTTT. Translation: CASSSGTGAYEKLFF.

This chain joins TRBV6-6 and TRBJ2-2, with D possibly TRBD1 on 5 matching bases. V gave up 6 bases and J gave up 2 bases, with 13 bases separating them. Germline V gene lookup returns CDR1 MNHNY and CDR2 SVGAGI (reference sequence). The length of the CDR3 is 15 residues. The CDR3 nucleotides read TGTGCCAGCAGCCCAGGGAATCTCAACACCGGGGAGCTGTTTTTT. This gives the protein CASSPGNLNTGELFF.

This clone was detected only a few times. V usage is TRBV19 and J usage is TRBJ2-1, with 8 bases fitting TRBD2. V lost 5 bases and J lost 6; bases outside the gene matches: 15. The CDR3 loop spans 17 amino acids. Germline-derived CDR1 and CDR2 are LNHDA and SQIVND (reference sequence). CDR3 loop: CASSPQPGGARGNEQFF. The CDR3 DNA reads as TGTGCCAGTAGTCCCCAGCCGGGGGGGGCGCGTGGCAATGAGCAGTTCTTC. The complete variable domain, with remaining parts taken from reference TRBV19 and TRBJ2-1, reads DGGITQSPKYLFRKEGQNVTLSCEQNLNHDAMYWYRQDPGQGLRLIYYSQIVNDFQKGDIAEGYSVSREKKESFPLTVTSAQKNPTAFYLCASSPQPGGARGNEQFFGPGTRLTVL.

V usage is TRBV6-6 and J usage is TRBJ1-2; D gene uncertain. This CDR3 is built from 13 residues. Looked up from germline, CDR1 is MNHNY and CDR2 is SVGAGI (reference sequence). V was shortened by 0 bases and J by 4 bases, with 6 bases between the two germline ends. In DNA, the CDR3 is TGTGCCAGCAGTTACTCGATAATCTATGGCTACACCTTC. It specifies CASSYSIIYGYTF.

The chain carries TRBV4-3 and TRBJ2-2, with D unresolved. V lost 0 bases to trimming and J lost 5 bases, with 7 bases between them. The CDR3 is made up of 14 amino acids. The V gene's germline CDR1 is LGHNA and CDR2 YSLEER. CDR3 DNA sequence: TGCGCCAGCAGCCAAGAAGATTTGACCGGGGAGCTGTTTTTT. This sequence encodes CASSQEDLTGELFF.

This clone was observed a few times. The chain links TRBV7-2 to TRBJ1-1, with D uncertain. Germline-derived CDR1 and CDR2 are SGHTA and FQGNSA. V lost 5 bases, J lost 7 bases, and 17 bases lay in between. The CDR3 is 14 amino acids. The CDR3 here is CASSKRAATSEAFF. As DNA, the CDR3 is TGTGCCAGCAGCAAACGAGCCGCTACTAGTGAAGCTTTCTTT.

The V gene is TRBV19, the J gene TRBJ1-6; TRBD1 is a possible D gene (5 bases). The ends were cut back, 4 bases at V and 6 bases at J, with 10 bases in the middle. Germline-derived CDR1 and CDR2 are LNHDA and SQIVND (reference sequence). There are 14 residues in the CDR3. CDR3 in DNA: TGTGCCAGTAGTACTGGGGGTTCTAATTCACCCCTCCACTTT. It translates to CASSTGGSNSPLHF.

This clone was observed a few times. CDR3 sequence reads: CASSPLPQGPGGYTF. For the CDR3, the DNA is TGTGCCAGCAGTCCGCTCCCACAGGGTCCGGGGGGCTACACCTTC. The rearrangement uses TRBV5-6 and TRBJ1-2; a possible D gene is TRBD1 (6 bases). The CDR3 has 15 residues. The V gene's germline CDR1 is SGHDT and CDR2 YYEEEE. Trimming stripped 5 bases from V and 8 bases from J, with 22 bases between.

V is TRBV7-2 and J is TRBJ2-2; D is tentatively TRBD1 or TRBD2 (5 bases each). V gave up 6 bases and J gave up 4 bases, with 9 bases separating them. Germline lookup yields CDR1 SGHTA and CDR2 FQGNSA. This CDR3 spans 13 amino acids. CDR3 protein: CASSRDATGELFF. CDR3 bases: TGTGCCAGCAGTCGGGACGCCACCGGGGAGCTGTTTTTT.